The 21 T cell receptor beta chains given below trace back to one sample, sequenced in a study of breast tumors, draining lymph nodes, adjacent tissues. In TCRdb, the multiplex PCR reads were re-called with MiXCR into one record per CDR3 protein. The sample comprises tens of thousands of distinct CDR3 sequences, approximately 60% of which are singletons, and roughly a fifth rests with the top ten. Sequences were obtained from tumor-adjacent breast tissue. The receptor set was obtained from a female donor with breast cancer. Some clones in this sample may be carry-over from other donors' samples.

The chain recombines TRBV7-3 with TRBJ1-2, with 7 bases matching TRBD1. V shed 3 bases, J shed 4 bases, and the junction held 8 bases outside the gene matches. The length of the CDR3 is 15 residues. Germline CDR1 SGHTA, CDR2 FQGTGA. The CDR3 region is CASSFTGAGGYGYTF. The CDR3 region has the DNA TGTGCCAGCAGCTTCACAGGGGCAGGGGGCTATGGCTACACCTTC.

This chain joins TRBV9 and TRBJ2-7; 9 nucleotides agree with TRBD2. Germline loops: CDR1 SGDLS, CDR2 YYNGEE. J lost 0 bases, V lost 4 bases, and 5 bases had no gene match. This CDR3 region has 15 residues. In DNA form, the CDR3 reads TGTGCCAGCAGCTTATTAGCGGGAGACTCCTACGAGCAGTACTTC. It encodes CASSLLAGDSYEQYF.

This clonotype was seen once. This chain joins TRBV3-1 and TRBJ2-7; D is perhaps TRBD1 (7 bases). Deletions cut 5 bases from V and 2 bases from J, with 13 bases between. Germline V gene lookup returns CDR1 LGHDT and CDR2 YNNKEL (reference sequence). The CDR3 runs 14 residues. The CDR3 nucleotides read TGTGCCAGCAGCGACACAGGGGAGGCCTACGAGCAGTACTTC. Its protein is CASSDTGEAYEQYF.

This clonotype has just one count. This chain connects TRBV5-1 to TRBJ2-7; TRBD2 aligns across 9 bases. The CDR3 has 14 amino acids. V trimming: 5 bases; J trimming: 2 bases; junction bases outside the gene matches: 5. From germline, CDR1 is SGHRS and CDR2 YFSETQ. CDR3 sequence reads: CASRVSGGTYEQYF. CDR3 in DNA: TGCGCCAGCAGGGTTAGCGGGGGAACCTACGAGCAGTACTTC.

The CDR3 sequence: CASSSTGQSNSPLHF. DNA of the CDR3: TGTGCCAGCAGCTCGACGGGACAGTCAAATTCACCCCTCCACTTT. This chain uses TRBV7-9 with TRBJ1-6, with TRBD1 matching 7 bases. The CDR3 has 15 amino acids. V shed 4 bases and J 7 bases; nucleotides not matched to a gene: 7. Germline CDR1 is SEHNR and CDR2 is FQNEAQ (reference sequence).

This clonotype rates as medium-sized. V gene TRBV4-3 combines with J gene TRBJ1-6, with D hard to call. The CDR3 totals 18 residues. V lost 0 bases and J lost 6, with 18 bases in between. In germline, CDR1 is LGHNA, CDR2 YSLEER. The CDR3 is CASSQDLEEYAFNSPLHF. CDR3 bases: TGCGCCAGCAGCCAAGATCTGGAGGAGTACGCTTTTAATTCACCCCTCCACTTT.

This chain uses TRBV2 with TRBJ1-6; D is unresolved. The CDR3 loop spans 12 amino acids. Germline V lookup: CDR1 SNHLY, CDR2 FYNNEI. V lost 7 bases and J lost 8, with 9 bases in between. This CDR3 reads CASTEEYSPLHF. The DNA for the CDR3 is TGTGCCAGCACCGAGGAGTATTCACCCCTCCACTTT. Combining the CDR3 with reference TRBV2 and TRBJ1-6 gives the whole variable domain EPEVTQTPSHQVTQMGQEVILRCVPISNHLYFYWYRQILGQKVEFLVSFYNNEISEKSEIFDDQFSVERPDGSNFTLKIRSTKLEDSAMYFCASTEEYSPLHFGNGTRLTVT.

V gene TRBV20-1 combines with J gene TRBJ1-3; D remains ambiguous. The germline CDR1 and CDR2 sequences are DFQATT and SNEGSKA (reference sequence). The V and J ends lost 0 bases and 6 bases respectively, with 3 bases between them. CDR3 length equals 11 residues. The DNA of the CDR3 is TGCAGTGCTAGAGATCAAAACACCATATATTTT. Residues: CSARDQNTIYF.

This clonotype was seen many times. This CDR3 reads CASSSLKNTEAFF. CDR3 coding DNA: TGTGCCAGCAGTTCCCTCAAGAACACTGAAGCTTTCTTT. The genes are TRBV6-5 and TRBJ1-1; D gene ambiguous. Trimming pared 4 bases from V and 1 base from J, leaving 7 bases between. This CDR3 has 13 amino acids. From germline, CDR1 is MNHEY and CDR2 SVGAGI.

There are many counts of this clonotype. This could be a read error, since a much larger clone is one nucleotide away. CDR3 nucleotides: TGCAGTGCATCCAACAGGTTCTATGGCTCCACCTTC. Translation: CSASNRFYGSTF. The chain links TRBV20-1 to TRBJ1-2; TRBD1 is a possible D gene (5 bases). This CDR3 spans 12 amino acids. CDR1 and CDR2 (germline): DFQATT, SNEGSKA (reference sequence).

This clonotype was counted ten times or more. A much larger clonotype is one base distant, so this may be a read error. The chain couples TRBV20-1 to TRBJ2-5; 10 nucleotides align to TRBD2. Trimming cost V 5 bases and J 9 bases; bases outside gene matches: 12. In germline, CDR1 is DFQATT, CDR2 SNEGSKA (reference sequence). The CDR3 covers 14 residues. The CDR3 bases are TGCAGTGCTGGGGTCAGCGGGAGGGGGACGTCCCAGTACTTC. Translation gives CSAGVSGRGTSQYF.

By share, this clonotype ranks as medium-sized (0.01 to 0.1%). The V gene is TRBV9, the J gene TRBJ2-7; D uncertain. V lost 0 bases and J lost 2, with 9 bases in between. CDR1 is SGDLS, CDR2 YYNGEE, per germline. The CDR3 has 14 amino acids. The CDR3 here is CASSVDITAYEQYF. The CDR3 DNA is TGTGCCAGCAGCGTAGATATTACCGCCTACGAGCAGTACTTC.

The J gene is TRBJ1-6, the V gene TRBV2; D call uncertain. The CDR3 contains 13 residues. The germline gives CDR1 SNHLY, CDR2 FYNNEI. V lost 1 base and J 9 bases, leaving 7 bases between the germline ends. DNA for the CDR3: TGTGCCAGCAGTGAAGATGGTGGTTCACCCCTCCACTTT. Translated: CASSEDGGSPLHF.

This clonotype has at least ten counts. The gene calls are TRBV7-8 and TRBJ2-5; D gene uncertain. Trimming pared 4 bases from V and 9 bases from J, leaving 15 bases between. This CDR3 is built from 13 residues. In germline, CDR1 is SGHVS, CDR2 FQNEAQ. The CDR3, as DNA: TGTGCCAGCAGCTCCCGTGGGTACGAGGCCCAGTACTTC. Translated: CASSSRGYEAQYF. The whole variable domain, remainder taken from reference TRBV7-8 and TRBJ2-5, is GAGVSQSPRYKVAKRGQDVALRCDPISGHVSLFWYQQALGQGPEFLTYFQNEAQLDKSGLPSDRFFAERPEGSVSTLKIQRTQQEDSAVYLCASSSRGYEAQYFGPGTRLLVL.

Here the CDR3 DNA reads TGTGCCAGCAGTTTGACTACAGGGTTGAATGGCTACACCTTC. It codes for CASSLTTGLNGYTF. The J gene is TRBJ1-2, the V gene TRBV6-5; TRBD1 might be the D (6 bases). CDR1 is MNHEY, CDR2 SVGAGI, per germline. This CDR3 spans 14 amino acids. The germline V and J ends were trimmed by 4 bases and 6 bases, with 15 bases remaining between them.

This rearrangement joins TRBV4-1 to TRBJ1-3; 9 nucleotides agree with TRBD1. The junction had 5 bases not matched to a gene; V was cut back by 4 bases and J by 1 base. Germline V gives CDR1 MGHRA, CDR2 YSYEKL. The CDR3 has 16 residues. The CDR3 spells CASSPGTGTSGNTIYF. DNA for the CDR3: TGCGCCAGCAGCCCCGGGACAGGGACTTCTGGAAACACCATATATTTT.

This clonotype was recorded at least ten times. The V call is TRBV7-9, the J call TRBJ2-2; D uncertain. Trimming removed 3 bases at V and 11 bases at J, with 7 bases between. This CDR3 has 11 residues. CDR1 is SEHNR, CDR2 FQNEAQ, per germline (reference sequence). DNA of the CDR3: TGTGCCAGCAGCTTTGAAAGAGAGCTGTTTTTT. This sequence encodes CASSFERELFF.

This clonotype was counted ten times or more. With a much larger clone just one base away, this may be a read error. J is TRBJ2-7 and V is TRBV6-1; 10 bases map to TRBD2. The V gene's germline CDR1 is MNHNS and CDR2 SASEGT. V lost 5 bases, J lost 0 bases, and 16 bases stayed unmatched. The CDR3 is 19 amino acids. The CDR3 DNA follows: TGTGCCAGCAGTCAAATCAGGCTAGCGGGAGTGGGGAACTCCTACGAGCAGTACTTC. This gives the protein CASSQIRLAGVGNSYEQYF.

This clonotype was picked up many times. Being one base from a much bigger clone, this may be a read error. The CDR3 nucleotides read TGTGCCAGCAGTCGAACGTTCCAAGAGACCCAGTACTTC. Its protein product is CASSRTFQETQYF. The chain has TRBV6-1 and TRBJ2-5, with D unresolved. Germline lookup yields CDR1 MNHNS and CDR2 SASEGT. The length of the CDR3 is 13 residues. V lost 5 bases and J lost 1, with 8 bases in between.

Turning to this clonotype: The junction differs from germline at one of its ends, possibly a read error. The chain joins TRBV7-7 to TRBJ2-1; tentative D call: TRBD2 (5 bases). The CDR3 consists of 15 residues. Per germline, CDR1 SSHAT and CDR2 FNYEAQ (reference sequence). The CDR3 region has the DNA TGTGCTAGCACCCCTATCCGGGAACAGAACAATGAGCAGCTCTTC. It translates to CASTPIREQNNEQLF.

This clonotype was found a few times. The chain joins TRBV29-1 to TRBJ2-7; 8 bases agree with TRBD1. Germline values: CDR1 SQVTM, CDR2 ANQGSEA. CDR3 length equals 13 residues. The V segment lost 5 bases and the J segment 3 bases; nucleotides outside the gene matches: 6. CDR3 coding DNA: TGCAGCGTTCCTGGACAGGGCATCTACGAGCAGTACTTC. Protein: CSVPGQGIYEQYF.